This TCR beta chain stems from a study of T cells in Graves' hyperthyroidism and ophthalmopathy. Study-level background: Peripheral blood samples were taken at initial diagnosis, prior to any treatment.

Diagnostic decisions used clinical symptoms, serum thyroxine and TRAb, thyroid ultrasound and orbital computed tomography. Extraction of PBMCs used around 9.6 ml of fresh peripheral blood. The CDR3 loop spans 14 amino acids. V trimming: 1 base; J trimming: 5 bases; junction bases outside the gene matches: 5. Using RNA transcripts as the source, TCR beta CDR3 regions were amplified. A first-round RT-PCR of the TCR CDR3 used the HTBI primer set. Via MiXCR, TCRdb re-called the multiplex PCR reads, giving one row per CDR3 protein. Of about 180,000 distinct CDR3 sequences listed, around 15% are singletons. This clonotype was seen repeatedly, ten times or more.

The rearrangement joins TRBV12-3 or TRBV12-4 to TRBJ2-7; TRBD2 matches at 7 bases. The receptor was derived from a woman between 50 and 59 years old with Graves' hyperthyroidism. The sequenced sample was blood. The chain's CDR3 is CASSLGREYHEQYF. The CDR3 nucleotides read TGTGCCAGCAGTTTAGGGCGGGAGTACCACGAGCAGTACTTC.